The 10 T cell receptor beta chains below all came from one sample that was sequenced in a study of spatial heterogeneity in lung cancer. As for time point: sample taken at primary tumor resection. Unsorted samples of tumor, nontumor lung or frozen PBMC had their whole RNA sequenced. TCRdb used MiXCR to reprocess the 5' RACE reads, holding one entry per CDR3 protein. The sample records 60,000 to 80,000 distinct CDR3 sequences, more than 10% being singletons. The specimen comprised PBMCs, sampled at surgery. These receptors were obtained from a male donor with early-stage non-small cell lung cancer.

This clonotype was counted ten times or more. V and J are TRBV7-9 and TRBJ2-1, with D uncertain. Deletions cut 1 base from V and 8 bases from J, with 6 bases between. Germline V lookup: CDR1 SEHNR, CDR2 FQNEAQ (reference sequence). The CDR3 totals 12 residues. This CDR3 is CASSLVLDEQFF. CDR3 in DNA: TGTGCCAGCAGCTTAGTGTTGGATGAGCAGTTCTTC.

The rearrangement joins TRBV2 to TRBJ1-2; the D gene is possibly TRBD1 (6 bases). V dropped 0 bases and J dropped 7 bases, with 12 bases sitting between them. CDR1 and CDR2 from the germline V gene are SNHLY and FYNNEI. The CDR3 is 14 amino acids. CDR3 in DNA: TGTGCCAGCAGTGAAGCTCGGCAGGGGATTGGCTACACCTTC. Residues: CASSEARQGIGYTF.

This chain links TRBV9 with TRBJ2-7; 7 bases line up with TRBD1. Trimming cost V 0 bases and J 3 bases; bases outside gene matches: 6. The germline CDR1 and CDR2 sequences are SGDLS and YYNGEE. The CDR3 is 15 amino acids. CDR3 residues: CASSVGWQGDYEQYF. The CDR3, as DNA: TGTGCCAGCAGCGTAGGTTGGCAGGGGGACTACGAGCAGTACTTC.

This clonotype showed up many times. The CDR3 loop reads CASSSGLLETQYF. For the CDR3, the DNA is TGTGCCAGCAGCTCCGGACTTCTAGAGACCCAGTACTTC. The J gene is TRBJ2-5, the V gene TRBV7-2; perhaps TRBD2 as D (5 bases). CDR1 and CDR2 from the germline V gene are SGHTA and FQGNSA. The V end was cut by 4 bases, the J end by 4 bases, with 10 bases between. The CDR3 is 13 residues long.

This clonotype was counted many times. This chain joins TRBV25-1 and TRBJ1-6, with D possibly TRBD1 on 5 matching bases. Per germline, CDR1 MGHDK and CDR2 SYGVNS. V was cut by 7 bases and J by 2 bases, with 12 bases left in between. This CDR3 has 15 residues. CDR3 protein: CASTFSGPYNSPLHF. CDR3 sequence (DNA): TGTGCCAGCACTTTTTCGGGGCCCTATAATTCACCCCTCCACTTT.

In its sample, this clonotype was seen many times. This chain uses TRBV12-3 or TRBV12-4 with TRBJ2-1; D is undetermined. The V and J ends lost 3 bases and 8 bases respectively, with 11 bases between them. The CDR3 length is 13 residues. The CDR3 DNA follows: TGTGCCAGCAGTTTTTATAGGGATCATGAGCAGTTCTTC. This codes for CASSFYRDHEQFF.

The chain recombines TRBV2 with TRBJ2-7; 7 bases fit TRBD2. CDR3 length: 13 residues. Germline-derived CDR1 and CDR2 are SNHLY and FYNNEI. Trimming cost V 7 bases and J 7 bases; bases outside gene matches: 10. CDR3 nucleotide sequence: TGTGCCAGCACACGGGAGGTAGTTGTGGAGCAGTACTTC. Protein: CASTREVVVEQYF.

This clonotype was observed at least ten times. The gene calls are TRBV5-4 and TRBJ2-1; the D gene could be TRBD1 or TRBD2 (5 bases each). Trimming left V 3 bases short and J 2 bases short, with 15 bases between. CDR1 SGHNT and CDR2 YYREEE come from the germline V gene (reference sequence). This CDR3 has 16 residues. CDR3 DNA: TGTGCCAGCAGCTCCCCGCGGGCAGGGACCTACAATGAGCAGTTCTTC. Amino acid sequence: CASSSPRAGTYNEQFF. Full variable domain (outside the CDR3, taken from reference TRBV5-4 and TRBJ2-1): ETGVTQSPTHLIKTRGQQVTLRCSSQSGHNTVSWYQQALGQGPQFIFQYYREEENGRGNFPPRFSGLQFPNYSSELNVNALELDDSALYLCASSSPRAGTYNEQFFGPGTRLTVL.

This clonotype was seen ten or more times. The chain joins TRBV6-2 or TRBV6-3 to TRBJ2-3, with TRBD2 identical over 11 bases. In germline, CDR1 is MNHEY, CDR2 SVGEGT. This CDR3 spans 16 amino acids. Germline trimming cut 5 bases from V and 6 bases from J; bases unmatched to any gene: 10. CDR3 amino acids: CASSRSGLAGKDTQYF. Here the CDR3 DNA reads TGTGCCAGCAGTCGCTCCGGACTAGCGGGCAAGGATACGCAGTATTTT.

The rearrangement links TRBV19 to TRBJ2-2; the match to TRBD2 covers 13 bases. Unmatched junction bases numbered 12, after V lost 7 bases and J lost 7 bases. Germline values: CDR1 LNHDA, CDR2 SQIVND (reference sequence). The CDR3 is 17 amino acids. CDR3 nucleotide sequence: TGTGCCAGTACCCATTCATTGACTAGCGGGAGGAGCGGGGAGCTGTTTTTT. This gives the protein CASTHSLTSGRSGELFF.